This T cell receptor (beta chain) was captured by sequencing in a study of cytotoxic CD8 clonotypes in ibrutinib-treated CLL. Study findings and constraints: Exceeding age-matched healthy donors, baseline clonality also tracked the counts of circulating CD8+ T cells. Whereas clonality rose at ibrutinib response, it declined toward baseline at progression.

For this clone: Its antigen is as yet unknown.

Trimming left V 6 bases short and J 6 bases short, with 12 bases between. The CDR3 extends over 12 amino acids. Germline CDR1 MDHEN, CDR2 SYDVKM. Measured with immunoSEQ multiplex PCR; TCRdb has only the in-frame clones, and not every one. The sample shows over 65,000 clones, roughly 77% of them seen only once. This material consisted of PBMCs, taken after 12 months of ibrutinib treatment. The sequence came from a human donor with chronic lymphocytic leukemia. This rearrangement joins TRBV28 to TRBJ2-7; D is uncertain. As DNA, the CDR3 is TGTGCCAGCAGCCGGACCCTCCCCGAGCAGTACTTC. Its translation is CASSRTLPEQYF. The complete variable domain, with remaining parts taken from reference TRBV28 and TRBJ2-7, reads DVKVTQSSRYLVKRTGEKVFLECVQDMDHENMFWYRQDPGLGLRLIYFSYDVKMKEKGDIPEGYSVSREKKERFSLILESASTNQTSMYLCASSRTLPEQYFGPGTRLTVT.